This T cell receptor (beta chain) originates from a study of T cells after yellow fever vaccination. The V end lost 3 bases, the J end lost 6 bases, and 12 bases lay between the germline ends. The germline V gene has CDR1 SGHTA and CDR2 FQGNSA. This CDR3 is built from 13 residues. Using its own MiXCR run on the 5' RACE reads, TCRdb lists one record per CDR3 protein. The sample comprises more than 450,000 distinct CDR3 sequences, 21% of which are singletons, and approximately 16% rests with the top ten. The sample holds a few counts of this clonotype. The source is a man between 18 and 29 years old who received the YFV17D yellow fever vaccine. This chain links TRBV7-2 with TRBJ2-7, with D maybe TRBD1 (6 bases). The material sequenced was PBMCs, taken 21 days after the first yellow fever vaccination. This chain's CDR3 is CASSFYRASEQYF. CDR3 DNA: TGTGCCAGCAGCTTTTACAGGGCCAGCGAGCAGTACTTC.